This entry lists 2 T cell receptor beta chains sequenced from one sample in a study of CD4 T cells in relation to SARS-CoV-2 and coronaviruses. The repertoire was sequenced with immunoSEQ multiplex PCR; TCRdb's copy has only in-frame clones and lacks some. Among more than 20,000 clones, roughly 69% were seen once, and the ten largest hold around 12%. No antigens are known for them. Before the COVID-19 pandemic, during about 2011-2018, CD4+ T cells were taken from unexposed donors. The cells were cultured for about ten days before CD4+ T cells were isolated. The sample taken for sequencing was CD4+ T cells from PBMCs, cultured in vitro. These receptor sequences come from a human donor in good health.

V usage is TRBV9 and J usage is TRBJ1-5; D call uncertain. Between the trimmed V and J ends, which lost 4 bases and 2 bases, there was a span of 13 bases. Looked up from germline, CDR1 is SGDLS and CDR2 is YYNGEE. CDR3 length: 15 amino acids. CDR3 DNA: TGTGCCAGCAGCATCGACCCGAGAGGCAATCAGCCCCAGCATTTT. Protein sequence: CASSIDPRGNQPQHF.

The chain links TRBV7-9 to TRBJ1-2; possibly TRBD1 for D (5 bases). Germline V gene sequence: CDR1 SEHNR, CDR2 FQNEAQ (reference sequence). The CDR3 consists of 17 residues. V was shortened by 1 base and J by 2 bases, with 17 bases between the two germline ends. The CDR3: CASSLETGRYLNYGYTF. The CDR3 DNA sequence: TGTGCCAGCAGCTTAGAGACGGGACGCTACCTAAACTATGGCTACACCTTC.